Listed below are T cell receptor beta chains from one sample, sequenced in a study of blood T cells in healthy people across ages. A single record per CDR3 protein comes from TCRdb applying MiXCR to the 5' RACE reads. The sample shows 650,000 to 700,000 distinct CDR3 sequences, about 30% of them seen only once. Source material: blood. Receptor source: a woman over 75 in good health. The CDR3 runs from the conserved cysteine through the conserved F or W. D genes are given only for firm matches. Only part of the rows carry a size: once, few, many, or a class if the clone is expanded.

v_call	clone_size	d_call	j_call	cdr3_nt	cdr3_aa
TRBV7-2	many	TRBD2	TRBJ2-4	TGTGCCAGCAGCCAGCGGGGGTCCCAGTACTTC	CASSQRGSQYF
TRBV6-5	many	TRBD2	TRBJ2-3	TGTGCCAGCAGTTCCCCTAGCGGAAGCACAGATACGCAGTATTTT	CASSSPSGSTDTQYF
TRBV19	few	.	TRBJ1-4	TGTGCCAGTAGCAACGGCGGGGTCGGGACTAATGAAAAACTGTTTTTT	CASSNGGVGTNEKLFF
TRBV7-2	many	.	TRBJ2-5	TGTGCCAGCAGCTCCGACAGGAGCCGGGTGACCCAGTACTTC	CASSSDRSRVTQYF
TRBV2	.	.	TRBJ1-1	TGTGCCAGCAGTCAGGGCTGGATGAACACTGAAGCTTTCTTT	CASSQGWMNTEAFF
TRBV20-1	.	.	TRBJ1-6	TGCAGTGCTAGCCGGGACGGTGATAATTCACCCCCCCACTTT	CSASRDGDNSPPHF
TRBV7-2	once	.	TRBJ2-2	TGTGCCAGCAGCCCCAGGGTCCAAACCACCGGGGAGCTGTTTTTT	CASSPRVQTTGELFF
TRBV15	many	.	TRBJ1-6	TGTGCCACCAGCACCTCATCACCTTATTCACCCCTCCACTTT	CATSTSSPYSPLHF
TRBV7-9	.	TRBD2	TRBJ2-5	TGTGCCGGCAGCTTAGGGACTAACCAAGAGACCCAGTACTTC	CAGSLGTNQETQYF
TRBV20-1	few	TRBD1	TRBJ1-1	TGCAGTGCTGATCCGACAGGGGGCACTGAAGCTTTCTTT	CSADPTGGTEAFF
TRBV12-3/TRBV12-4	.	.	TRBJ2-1	TGTGCCAGCAGTTTAAGGGGACAGCAGTTCTTC	CASSLRGQQFF
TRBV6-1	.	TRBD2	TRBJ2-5	TGTGCCAGCAGCGCCGGGGGGGGCTTTAGTAAAGAGACCCAGTACTTC	CASSAGGGFSKETQYF
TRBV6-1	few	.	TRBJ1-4	TGTGCCAGCAATATCGGGAGGTTGAGTGAAAAACTGTTTTTT	CASNIGRLSEKLFF
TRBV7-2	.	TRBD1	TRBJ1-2	TGTGCCAGCAGCTTAGTATGGGACAGGGGCCCCGAAAATGATGGCTACACCTTC	CASSLVWDRGPENDGYTF
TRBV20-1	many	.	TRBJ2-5	TGCAGTGCTACTTTCAGTCAAGAGACCCAGTACTTC	CSATFSQETQYF
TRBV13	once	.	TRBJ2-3	TGTGCCAGCAGCCCCGGGGTTGGGGCAGATACGCAGTATTTT	CASSPGVGADTQYF
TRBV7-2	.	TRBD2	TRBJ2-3	TGTGCCGGCAGCCCCATGGGGGGGGGCACAGATACGCAGTATTTT	CAGSPMGGGTDTQYF
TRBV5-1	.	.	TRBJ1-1	TGCGCCAGCAGCTGGATGGGGCAGGGGACTGAAGCTTTCTTT	CASSWMGQGTEAFF
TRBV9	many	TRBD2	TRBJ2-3	TGTGCCAGCAGCGACAGACTAGCGGGGGGGAGCACAGATACGCAGTATTTT	CASSDRLAGGSTDTQYF
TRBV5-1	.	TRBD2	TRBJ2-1	TGCGCCAGCAGCTTTAGCGGGGGGGCCGTTGCAGATGAGCAGTTCTTC	CASSFSGGAVADEQFF
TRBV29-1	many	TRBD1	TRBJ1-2	TGCAGCGTTGAAGACACACACCTTATTGCAGGGGGCAATTGGGACTATGGCTACACCTTC	CSVEDTHLIAGGNWDYGYTF
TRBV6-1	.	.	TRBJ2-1	TGTGCCAGCAGTGAAAGTTGGGGCTCCTACAATGAGCAGTTCTTC	CASSESWGSYNEQFF